These 31 T cell receptor beta chains originate from one sample sequenced in a study of blood T cell repertoires in COVID-19. TCRdb's copy holds only in-frame clones and misses some; the assay was immunoSEQ multiplex PCR. The sample includes a few hundred thousand clones, around 90% of them seen just once. Sample: PBMCs or T cells enriched from blood (not recorded which). These receptors all stem from a woman under 30 who had recovered from COVID-19.

The chain recombines TRBV5-1 with TRBJ2-2; D perhaps matches TRBD1 (7 bases). Germline V gene data show CDR1 as SGHRS and CDR2 as YFSETQ. Trimming removed 5 bases at V and 4 bases at J, with 12 bases between. CDR3 size: 14 residues. The CDR3 protein is CASRGGQPTGELFF. CDR3 DNA: TGCGCCAGCAGGGGGGGACAGCCCACCGGGGAGCTGTTTTTT.

This chain joins TRBV27 and TRBJ2-1; 7 nucleotides line up with TRBD2. The trim removed 6 bases at V and 5 bases at J, leaving 7 bases unmatched. The CDR3 consists of 14 residues. CDR1 is MNHEY and CDR2 is SMNVEV in the germline V gene (reference sequence). The CDR3 region has the DNA TGTGCCAGCAGCCCCTCCGGGGGGAACAATGAGCAGTTCTTC. Amino acids: CASSPSGGNNEQFF.

This chain uses TRBV7-3 with TRBJ1-6; D is uncertain. Germline CDR1 is SGHTA and CDR2 is FQGTGA. This CDR3 comprises 15 residues. Deletions cut 2 bases from V and 6 bases from J, with 11 bases between. For the CDR3, the DNA is TGTGCCAGCAGCTTACGAGACAAAGTTAATTCACCCCTCCACTTT. Encoded protein: CASSLRDKVNSPLHF.

The V and J genes are TRBV9 and TRBJ2-3, with 9 bases aligning to TRBD2. Looked up from germline, CDR1 is SGDLS and CDR2 is YYNGEE. The J segment lost 4 bases and the V segment lost 0 bases, leaving 6 bases of the junction unmatched. The CDR3 is 16 residues long. The CDR3 here is CASSVEGGGVADTQYF. The CDR3, as DNA: TGTGCCAGCAGCGTAGAGGGCGGGGGGGTCGCAGATACGCAGTATTTT.

V and J are TRBV19 and TRBJ1-5; perhaps TRBD1 as D (5 bases). Trimming took off 5 bases at V and 0 bases at J, with 11 bases between the two ends. Germline loops: CDR1 LNHDA, CDR2 SQIVND (reference sequence). This CDR3 contains 15 residues. The CDR3 loop reads CASSPQGNSNQPQHF. The CDR3 region has the DNA TGTGCCAGTAGTCCCCAGGGAAATAGCAATCAGCCCCAGCATTTT.

The chain couples TRBV12-3 or TRBV12-4 to TRBJ2-1; tentatively, D is TRBD1 (5 bases). Trimming took 6 bases from V and 2 from J, leaving 8 bases between them. CDR3 length: 13 residues. The CDR3 DNA reads as TGTGCCAGCAGCCCAGGGACCTACAATGAGCAGTTCTTC. Protein product: CASSPGTYNEQFF.

The chain has TRBV7-6 and TRBJ1-2; a weak D match, TRBD1 (5 bases). The germline gives CDR1 SGHVS, CDR2 FNYEAQ. The CDR3 has 16 amino acids. V was shortened by 3 bases and J by 0 bases, with 14 bases between the two germline ends. CDR3 in amino acids: CASSLEGAPSNYGYTF. The CDR3 nucleotides are TGTGCCAGCAGCTTGGAAGGGGCCCCCTCTAACTATGGCTACACCTTC.

The chain couples TRBV6-5 to TRBJ1-4; D might be TRBD1 (6 bases). Trimming left V 6 bases short and J 8 bases short, with 13 bases between. The germline CDR1 and CDR2 sequences are MNHEY and SVGAGI. This CDR3 is 13 amino acids long. Here the CDR3 reads CASRPRGVEKLFF. The CDR3 coding sequence is TGTGCCAGCAGGCCCAGGGGTGTCGAAAAACTGTTTTTT.

The chain combines TRBV28 with TRBJ1-2; a possible D gene is TRBD1 (6 bases). The germline gives CDR1 MDHEN, CDR2 SYDVKM. This CDR3 region has 12 residues. V was cut by 3 bases and J by 6 bases, with 8 bases left in between. The CDR3: CASSFWTDGYTF. DNA for the CDR3: TGTGCCAGCAGTTTCTGGACAGATGGCTACACCTTC.

This chain links TRBV5-4 with TRBJ1-3; D gene unclear. V was trimmed by 0 bases and J by 3 bases, leaving 10 bases between them. Germline CDR1 SGHNT, CDR2 YYREEE (reference sequence). The CDR3 runs 15 residues. The CDR3 DNA sequence: TGTGCCAGCAGCTTGGGGCAGCGAAATGGAAACACCATATATTTT. Translated, it gives CASSLGQRNGNTIYF.

The chain has TRBV3-1 (or the pseudogene TRBV3-2) and TRBJ1-3, with D possibly TRBD1 on 6 matching bases. CDR3 length: 14 residues. Germline lookup yields CDR1 LGHDT and CDR2 YNNKEL (reference sequence). V was cut by 1 base and J by 8 bases, with 12 bases left in between. In DNA form, the CDR3 reads TGTGCCAGCAGCCAAGGGGGGGGCGCCTACACCATATATTTT. Its protein is CASSQGGGAYTIYF.

This chain joins TRBV2 and TRBJ1-5; tentative D call: TRBD1 (6 bases). The ends were cut back, 4 bases at V and 0 bases at J, with 22 bases in the middle. Per the germline V gene, CDR1 is SNHLY and CDR2 is FYNNEI. This CDR3 region has 19 residues. The CDR3 region is CASSVRWQGKGYSNQPQHF. For the CDR3, the DNA is TGTGCCAGCAGTGTTCGGTGGCAGGGGAAGGGGTATAGCAATCAGCCCCAGCATTTT.

The CDR3 reads CASSELTASGNTIYF. CDR3 DNA: TGTGCCAGCAGCGAACTGACAGCCTCTGGAAACACCATATATTTT. J is TRBJ1-3 and V is TRBV5-5, with a weak D call TRBD1 (5 bases). The V end lost 4 bases, the J end lost 0 bases, and 11 bases lay between the germline ends. Looked up from germline, CDR1 is SGHKS and CDR2 is YYEKEE (reference sequence). This CDR3 has 15 residues.

The V call is TRBV27, the J call TRBJ2-7, with 8 bases lining up with TRBD2. Germline V gene data show CDR1 as MNHEY and CDR2 as SMNVEV (reference sequence). The CDR3 sequence is 14 residues long. V was clipped by 8 bases and J by 6 bases; unmatched bases: 12. This CDR3 reads CASGPAGGWGEQYF. The CDR3 nucleotides read TGTGCCAGCGGGCCCGCGGGGGGCTGGGGCGAGCAGTACTTC.

The chain recombines TRBV5-1 with TRBJ1-2; TRBD1 is a possible D gene (6 bases). There are 13 residues in the CDR3. The germline gives CDR1 SGHRS, CDR2 YFSETQ. Trimming cost V 1 base and J 5 bases, with 9 bases left between them. CDR3 protein: CASSLNQGYGYTF. The CDR3 DNA reads TGCGCCAGCAGCTTGAATCAGGGGTATGGCTACACCTTC.

The rearrangement joins TRBV5-1 to TRBJ2-3; maybe TRBD2 (5 bases). Trimming pared 0 bases from V and 5 bases from J, leaving 10 bases between. Germline lookup yields CDR1 SGHRS and CDR2 YFSETQ. This CDR3 has 14 residues. For the CDR3, the DNA is TGCGCCAGCAGCTTGGTCTTAGGGAGAGATACGCAGTATTTT. Amino acid sequence: CASSLVLGRDTQYF.

The chain employs TRBV19 and TRBJ2-2; TRBD1 is a possible D gene (6 bases). Germline V gene sequence: CDR1 LNHDA, CDR2 SQIVND (reference sequence). Trimming shortened V by 4 bases and J by 4 bases, and 16 bases separated the two germline ends. This CDR3 contains 16 residues. The CDR3 coding sequence is TGTGCCAGTAGTACCATTGGGGGCAGAGGCACCGGGGAGCTGTTTTTT. Protein sequence: CASSTIGGRGTGELFF.

The chain couples TRBV6-1 to TRBJ1-2; possibly TRBD1 for D (5 bases). This CDR3 has 16 amino acids. Trimming shortened V by 6 bases and J by 4 bases, and 21 bases separated the two germline ends. Germline CDR1 and CDR2: MNHNS and SASEGT. CDR3 residues: CASSETPGTDAYGYTF. For the CDR3, the DNA is TGTGCCAGCAGCGAAACCCCCGGGACTGATGCCTATGGCTACACCTTC.

The rearrangement joins TRBV5-1 to TRBJ1-2; D uncertain. Between the trimmed V and J ends, which lost 4 bases and 6 bases, there was a span of 10 bases. Germline V gives CDR1 SGHRS, CDR2 YFSETQ. This CDR3 has 12 residues. The CDR3 sequence: CASSAGEDGYTF. In DNA form, the CDR3 reads TGCGCCAGCAGCGCCGGGGAGGATGGCTACACCTTC.

The chain uses TRBV4-3 and TRBJ1-2; D might be TRBD1 (6 bases). V gave up 0 bases and J gave up 7 bases, with 15 bases separating them. Germline CDR1 is LGHNA and CDR2 is YSLEER. The CDR3 consists of 15 residues. The DNA for the CDR3 is TGCGCCAGCAGCCAAGATAGGGCCTCAGGGGTTGGCTACACCTTC. Translating it yields CASSQDRASGVGYTF.

V gene TRBV10-3 combines with J gene TRBJ1-1; D may be TRBD1 (5 bases). Per the germline V gene, CDR1 is ENHRY and CDR2 is SYGVKD. V shed 6 bases and J shed 1 base, with 15 bases lying between them. This CDR3 region has 15 residues. The CDR3 DNA reads TGTGCCATCAGACCCGAAGGGGTTGGGAACACTGAAGCTTTCTTT. This gives the protein CAIRPEGVGNTEAFF.

For the CDR3, the DNA is TGTGCCAGCAGCGTCAGCCCGGGCATCGGGGGGAATGAGCAGTTCTTC. This sequence encodes CASSVSPGIGGNEQFF. The chain carries TRBV9 and TRBJ2-1; 7 bases agree with TRBD2. The CDR3 is 16 amino acids. CDR1 and CDR2 from the germline V gene are SGDLS and YYNGEE. The junction had 12 bases not matched to a gene; V was cut back by 2 bases and J by 7 bases.

V is TRBV5-5 and J is TRBJ2-1; perhaps TRBD1 as D (5 bases). The CDR3 totals 15 residues. Germline V gene sequence: CDR1 SGHKS, CDR2 YYEKEE (reference sequence). V lost 3 bases, J lost 4 bases, and 14 bases lay in between. The CDR3 loop is CASSSHQGLYNEQFF. For the CDR3, the DNA is TGTGCCAGCAGCTCACACCAGGGTTTATACAATGAGCAGTTCTTC.

This chain links TRBV10-3 with TRBJ1-3; 7 nucleotides agree with TRBD1. V shed 11 bases and J 2 bases; nucleotides not matched to a gene: 9. Germline V lookup: CDR1 ENHRY, CDR2 SYGVKD. CDR3 length equals 14 residues. The CDR3 is CAGRQGSPGNTIYF. For the CDR3, the DNA is TGTGCCGGACGACAGGGCTCGCCTGGAAACACCATATATTTT.

This chain connects TRBV13 to TRBJ1-1, with no clear D. Per germline, CDR1 PRHDT and CDR2 FYEKMQ (reference sequence). The CDR3 sequence is 14 residues long. Trimming removed 0 bases at V and 5 bases at J, with 10 bases between. CDR3 in amino acids: CASSLGSGGTEAFF. In DNA form, the CDR3 reads TGTGCCAGCAGCTTAGGATCGGGTGGGACTGAAGCTTTCTTT. Complete variable domain (other parts from reference TRBV13 and TRBJ1-1): AAGVIQSPRHLIKEKRETATLKCYPIPRHDTVYWYQQGPGQDPQFLISFYEKMQSDKGSIPDRFSAQQFSDYHSELNMSSLELGDSALYFCASSLGSGGTEAFFGQGTRLTVV.

This clone has a single count. The V gene is TRBV6-5, the J gene TRBJ1-2; TRBD1 agrees at 8 bases. This CDR3 contains 16 residues. After removal of 0 bases from V and 4 bases from J, the junction contained 7 bases not matched to a gene. Germline V gives CDR1 MNHEY, CDR2 SVGAGI. This chain's CDR3 is CASSYSIRTGPYGYTF. In DNA, the CDR3 is TGTGCCAGCAGTTACTCGATTCGGACAGGGCCCTATGGCTACACCTTC.

This sequence joins TRBV19 and TRBJ1-2; weak D call: TRBD1 (6 bases). The germline V gene encodes CDR1 LNHDA and CDR2 SQIVND (reference sequence). Between the trimmed V and J ends, which lost 9 bases and 5 bases, there was a span of 19 bases. The CDR3 spans 14 residues. The CDR3: CASRRTVSSYGYTF. CDR3 sequence (DNA): TGTGCCAGCCGAAGGACAGTTTCATCGTATGGCTACACCTTC.

The chain combines TRBV5-6 with TRBJ1-4; D is perhaps TRBD1 (5 bases). CDR1 and CDR2 (germline): SGHDT, YYEEEE. The CDR3 is 17 amino acids. V was clipped by 4 bases and J by 1 base, with 17 bases between them. The CDR3 region has the DNA TGTGCCAGCAGCCGCTACGGGGGAGGTTTAACTAATGAAAAACTGTTTTTT. It codes for CASSRYGGGLTNEKLFF.

Only one count was recorded for this clone. The gene calls are TRBV6-5 and TRBJ1-3; 7 nucleotides match TRBD1. From germline, CDR1 is MNHEY and CDR2 SVGAGI. The CDR3 has 14 residues. Losses at the gene ends were 6 bases for V and 7 bases for J; bases not matched to a gene: 9. CDR3 nucleotides: TGTGCCAGCAGCCCCGACAGGGCTTGGAACACCATATATTTT. Translating it yields CASSPDRAWNTIYF.

This sequence joins TRBV6-2 or TRBV6-3 and TRBJ2-2; 16 bases are shared with TRBD2. The CDR3 length is 17 residues. Germline assignment: CDR1 MNHEY and CDR2 SVGEGT. Unmatched junction bases numbered 7, after V lost 6 bases and J lost 6 bases. CDR3 in DNA: TGTGCCAGCAGCCCCACGGGACTAGCGGGAGGGTCCGGGGAGCTGTTTTTT. Protein sequence: CASSPTGLAGGSGELFF.

V is TRBV18 and J is TRBJ2-7, with TRBD1 identical over 9 bases. V lost 2 bases to trimming and J lost 3 bases; unmatched junction nucleotides: 5. Germline values: CDR1 KGHSH, CDR2 LQKENI. The length of the CDR3 is 15 residues. CDR3 sequence reads: CASSPAGTGNYEQYF. CDR3 sequence (DNA): TGTGCCAGCTCACCAGCCGGGACAGGGAACTACGAGCAGTACTTC.